The clone carrying this T cell receptor beta chain turned up a few times. Its target is not known. This sample was included in a study of identical twins. Whole-study results and caveats: Compared with unrelated sharing, twin-shared out-of-frame alpha sequences had more low-probability sequences.

TCRdb used MiXCR to reprocess the 5' RACE reads, holding one entry per CDR3 protein. The sample contains roughly 470,000 distinct CDR3 sequences, roughly an eighth of which appear only once. The same sample was also used in a study of yellow fever vaccine responses in identical twins.

This clonotype originated in a woman aged 18-35 years in good health. Sequenced: CD4+ T cells sorted from blood.

The chain's CDR3 is CASSQRGPLMSEQFF. Written as DNA, the CDR3 is TGTGCCAGCAGCCAACGAGGTCCCCTAATGTCTGAGCAGTTCTTC. The chain carries TRBV3-1 and TRBJ2-1; no firm D call. This CDR3 comprises 15 residues. Germline CDR1 and CDR2: LGHDT and YNNKEL (reference sequence). V was pared by 2 bases and J by 9 bases, with 17 bases between.